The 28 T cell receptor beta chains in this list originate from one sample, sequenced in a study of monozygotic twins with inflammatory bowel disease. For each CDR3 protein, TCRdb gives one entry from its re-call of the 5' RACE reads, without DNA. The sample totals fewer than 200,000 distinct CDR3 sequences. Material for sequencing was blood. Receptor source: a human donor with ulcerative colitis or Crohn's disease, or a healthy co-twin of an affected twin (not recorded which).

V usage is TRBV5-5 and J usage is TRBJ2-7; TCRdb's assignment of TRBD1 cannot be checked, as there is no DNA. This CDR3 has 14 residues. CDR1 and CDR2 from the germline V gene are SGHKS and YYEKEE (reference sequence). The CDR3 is CASSNRDSSYEQYF.

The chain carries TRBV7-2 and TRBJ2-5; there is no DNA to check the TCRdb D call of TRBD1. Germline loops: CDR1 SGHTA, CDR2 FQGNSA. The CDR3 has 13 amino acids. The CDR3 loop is CASSQSRGETQYF.

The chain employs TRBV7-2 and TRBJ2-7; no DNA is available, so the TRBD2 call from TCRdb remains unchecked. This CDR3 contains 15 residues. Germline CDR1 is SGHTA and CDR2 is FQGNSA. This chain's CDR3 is CASSPPGLLLGEQYF.

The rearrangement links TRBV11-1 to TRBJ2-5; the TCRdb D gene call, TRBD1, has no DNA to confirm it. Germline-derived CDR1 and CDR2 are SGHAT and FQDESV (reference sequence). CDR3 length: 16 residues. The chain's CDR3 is CASSLDRGPARETQYF.

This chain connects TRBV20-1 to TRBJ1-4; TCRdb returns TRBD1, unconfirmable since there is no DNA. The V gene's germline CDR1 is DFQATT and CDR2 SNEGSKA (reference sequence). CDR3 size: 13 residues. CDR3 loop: CSASGTGNEKLFF.

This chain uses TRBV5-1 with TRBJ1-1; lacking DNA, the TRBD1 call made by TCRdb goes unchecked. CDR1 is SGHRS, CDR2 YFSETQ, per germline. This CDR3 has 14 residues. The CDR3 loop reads CASSLGTGLAEAFF.

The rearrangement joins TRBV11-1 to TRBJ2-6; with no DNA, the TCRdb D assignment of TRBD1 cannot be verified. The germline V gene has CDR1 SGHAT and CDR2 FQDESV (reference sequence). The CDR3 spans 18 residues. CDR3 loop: CASSRPGQDFSGANVLTF. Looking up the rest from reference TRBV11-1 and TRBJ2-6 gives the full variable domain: EAEVAQSPRYKITEKSQAVAFWCDPISGHATLYWYRQILGQGPELLVQFQDESVVDDSQLPKDRFSAERLKGVDSTLKIQPAELGDSAMYLCASSRPGQDFSGANVLTFGAGSRLTVL.

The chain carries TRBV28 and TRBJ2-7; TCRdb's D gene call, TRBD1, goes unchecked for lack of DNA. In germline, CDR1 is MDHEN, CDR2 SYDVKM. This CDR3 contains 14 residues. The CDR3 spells CASSYTGGVYEQYF.

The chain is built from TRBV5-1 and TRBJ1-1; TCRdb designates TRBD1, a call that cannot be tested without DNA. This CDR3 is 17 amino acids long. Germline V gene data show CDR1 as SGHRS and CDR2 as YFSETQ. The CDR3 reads CASSLVGVRGSNTEAFF.

CDR3 region: CASSLPEGGPYEQYF. J is TRBJ2-7 and V is TRBV5-4; TCRdb designates TRBD1, a call that cannot be tested without DNA. The V gene's germline CDR1 is SGHNT and CDR2 YYREEE (reference sequence). The CDR3 extends over 15 amino acids.

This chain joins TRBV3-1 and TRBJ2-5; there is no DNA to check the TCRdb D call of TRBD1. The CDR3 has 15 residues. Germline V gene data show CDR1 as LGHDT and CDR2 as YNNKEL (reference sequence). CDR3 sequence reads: CASSRAEISQETQYF.

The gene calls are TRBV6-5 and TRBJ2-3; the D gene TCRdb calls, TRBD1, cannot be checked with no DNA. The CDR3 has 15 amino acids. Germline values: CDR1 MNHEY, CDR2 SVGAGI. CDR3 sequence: CASSLRVPGIDTQYF.

The chain's CDR3 is CASSLSRVTSGNTIYF. V and J are TRBV7-9 and TRBJ1-3. Looked up from germline, CDR1 is SEHNR and CDR2 is FQNEAQ (reference sequence). The CDR3 length is 16 residues.

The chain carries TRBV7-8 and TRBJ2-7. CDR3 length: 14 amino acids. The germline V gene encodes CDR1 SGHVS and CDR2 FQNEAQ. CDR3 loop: CASTQRGSWYEQYF.

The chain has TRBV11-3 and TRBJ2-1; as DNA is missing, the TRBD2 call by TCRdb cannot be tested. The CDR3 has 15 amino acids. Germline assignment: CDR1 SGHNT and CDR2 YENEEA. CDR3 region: CASSPGLAGGHEQFF. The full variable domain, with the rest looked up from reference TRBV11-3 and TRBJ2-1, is EAGVVQSPRYKIIEKKQPVAFWCNPISGHNTLYWYLQNLGQGPELLIRYENEEAVDDSQLPKDRFSAERLKGVDSTLKIQPAELGDSAVYLCASSPGLAGGHEQFFGPGTRLTVL.

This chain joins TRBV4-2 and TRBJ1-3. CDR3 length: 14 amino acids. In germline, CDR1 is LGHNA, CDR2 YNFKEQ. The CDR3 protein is CASSQEVPLTPVYF.

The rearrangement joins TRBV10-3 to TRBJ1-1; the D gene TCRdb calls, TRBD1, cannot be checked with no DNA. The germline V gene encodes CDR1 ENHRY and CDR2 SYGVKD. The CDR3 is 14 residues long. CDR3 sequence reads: CAISRTGEETEAFF.

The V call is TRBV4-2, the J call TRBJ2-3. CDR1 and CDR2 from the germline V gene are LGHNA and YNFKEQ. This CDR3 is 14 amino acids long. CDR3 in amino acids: CASSQGAFTDTQYF.

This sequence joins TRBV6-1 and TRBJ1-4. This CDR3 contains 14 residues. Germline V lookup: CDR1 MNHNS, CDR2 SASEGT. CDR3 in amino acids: CASSPTLESEKLFF.

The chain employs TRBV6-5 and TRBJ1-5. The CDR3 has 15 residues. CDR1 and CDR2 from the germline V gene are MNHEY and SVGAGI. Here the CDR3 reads CASSYSVKHVQPQHF.

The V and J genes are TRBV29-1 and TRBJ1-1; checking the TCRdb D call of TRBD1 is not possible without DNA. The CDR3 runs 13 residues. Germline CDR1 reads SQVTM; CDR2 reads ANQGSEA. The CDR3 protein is CSVDRVLITEAFF.

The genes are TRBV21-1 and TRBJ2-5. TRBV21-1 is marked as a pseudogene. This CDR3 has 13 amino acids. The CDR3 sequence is CASSKERQETQYF.

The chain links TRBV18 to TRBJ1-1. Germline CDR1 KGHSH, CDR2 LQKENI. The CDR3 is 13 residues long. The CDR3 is CASSPNVDTEAFF.

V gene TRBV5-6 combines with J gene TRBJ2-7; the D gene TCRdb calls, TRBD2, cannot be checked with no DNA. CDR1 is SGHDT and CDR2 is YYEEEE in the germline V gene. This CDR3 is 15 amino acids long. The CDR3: CASSLGLAGYNEQYF.

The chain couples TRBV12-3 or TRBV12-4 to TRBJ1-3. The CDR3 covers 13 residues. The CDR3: CASRAASGNTIYF.

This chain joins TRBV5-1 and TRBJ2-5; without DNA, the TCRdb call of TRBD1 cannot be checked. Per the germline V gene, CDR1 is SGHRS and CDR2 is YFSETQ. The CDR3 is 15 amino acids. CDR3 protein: CASSRDGTGEETQYF.

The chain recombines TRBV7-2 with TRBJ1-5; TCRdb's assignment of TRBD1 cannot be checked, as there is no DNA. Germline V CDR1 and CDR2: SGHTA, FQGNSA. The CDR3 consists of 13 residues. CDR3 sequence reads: CASSRTGDQPQHF.

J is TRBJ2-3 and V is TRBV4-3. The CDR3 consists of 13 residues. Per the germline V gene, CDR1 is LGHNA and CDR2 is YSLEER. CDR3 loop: CASSMYSTDTQYF.